This T cell receptor beta chain is drawn from a study of T cells in Graves' hyperthyroidism and ophthalmopathy. Study-wide results and caveats: In blood, most of the thyroid clonotypes expanded above 0.001 were also present.

About this clonotype: Its matching antigen is unknown.

TCR beta CDR3 regions were amplified from RNA transcripts. In the first-round RT-PCR of the TCR CDR3, the HTBI primer set was used. TCRdb called the multiplex PCR reads again in MiXCR, with one record for every CDR3 protein. The table shows about 420,000 distinct CDR3 sequences, with less than 20% occurring only once. This CDR3 has 15 residues. Trimming took 3 bases from V and 3 from J; bases not matched to a gene: 7. Germline-derived CDR1 and CDR2 are LNHDA and SQIVND (reference sequence). This chain links TRBV19 with TRBJ2-7; 8 positions agree with TRBD2. Sequences were obtained from blood. This clonotype was obtained from a woman in her late teens or twenties with Graves' hyperthyroidism. The CDR3 here is CASSIQPGGNYEQYF. CDR3 bases: TGTGCCAGTAGTATTCAACCGGGGGGGAACTACGAGCAGTACTTC.